This T cell receptor beta chain was captured by sequencing in a study of blood T cell repertoires in COVID-19. Study context: Acute-phase and convalescent COVID-19 samples originated in the United States, Italy and Spain. In each case, the material was cDNA or gDNA derived from T cells, B-cell-depleted T cells, or PBMCs.

In the original processing: Amplified reference gene primers provided the basis for estimating nucleated cell counts. Assay: immunoSEQ multiplex PCR; the TCRdb copy retains only in-frame clones and omits some. V and J calls and clone size are those listed in that table; D and trimming were worked out from the DNA. This table holds 25,000 to 35,000 clones, under 95% found once. In this sample, this clone turned up once. The TCR comes from a man aged 45-60 years with active COVID-19. Specimen: peripheral blood.

The CDR3 sequence is CASSSTLAGTTGNTIYF. The CDR3 nucleotides read TGTGCCAGCAGCTCCACCTTGGCCGGGACTACTGGAAACACCATATATTTT. The genes are TRBV7-6 and TRBJ1-3; possibly TRBD1 for D (5 bases). Germline V lookup: CDR1 SGHVS, CDR2 FNYEAQ. Trimming removed 4 bases from V and 2 bases from J, with 18 bases in between. The CDR3 sequence is 17 residues long.